A selection of T cell receptor beta chains follows, all from one sample in a study of blood T cell repertoires in COVID-19. Profiling relied on immunoSEQ multiplex PCR, and the TCRdb table lists in-frame clones only, not all of them. This sample has about 80,000 clones; approximately 78% occur once, and the top ten carry 8.5% to 12%. Input material: peripheral blood. The receptors derive from a man aged 55 to 70 with acute or convalescent COVID-19. The CDR3 runs from the conserved cysteine through the conserved F or W. The D gene is left open where the match is weak. The size of a clone is reported for some rows only, either as once, few or many, or as a class for expanded clones.

TGCGCCAGCAGCCAAAGCGGGGGCTTTACCAGGGAGCTGTTTTTT	CASSQSGGFTRELFF	.	15	TRBD2	TRBJ2-2	TRBV4-3
TGTGCCAGCAGCCAAGGAGTCCAGCCCCAGCATTTT	CASSQGVQPQHF	.	12	.	TRBJ1-5	TRBV4-2
TGTGCCAGCAGTTTAGATCAGGGGGCAGGCGGGGAGCTGTTTTTT	CASSLDQGAGGELFF	few	15	TRBD1	TRBJ2-2	TRBV28
TGCGCCAGCAGCCTACAGGATAAGGCGGAGACCCAGTACTTC	CASSLQDKAETQYF	.	14	.	TRBJ2-5	TRBV5-1
TGTGCCATCAGCCCAGCCGGGGAGACCCAGTACTTC	CAISPAGETQYF	once	12	.	TRBJ2-5	TRBV10-3
TGTGCCAGCAGGTCAACAGGGGTAGGGTACGAGCAGTACTTC	CASRSTGVGYEQYF	.	14	TRBD1	TRBJ2-7	TRBV28
TGTGCCATCGGAATAGCGGGCACAGATACGCAGTATTTT	CAIGIAGTDTQYF	.	13	.	TRBJ2-3	TRBV10-3
TGTGCCAGTAGCTTACGCGGGAGGACTTACGAGCAGTACTTC	CASSLRGRTYEQYF	few	14	TRBD2	TRBJ2-7	TRBV19
TGTGCCAGCAGCCAAAGCGACAGGGGCGCCATGAACACTGAAGCTTTCTTT	CASSQSDRGAMNTEAFF	.	17	TRBD1	TRBJ1-1	TRBV5-4
TGTGCCAGTAGCTACACAGGGGAACAGCCCCAGCATTTT	CASSYTGEQPQHF	.	13	TRBD1	TRBJ1-5	TRBV19
TGTGCCAGCAACACGGCGGGGGGGCTTGGAGATACGCAGTATTTT	CASNTAGGLGDTQYF	.	15	TRBD2	TRBJ2-3	TRBV7-2
TGTGCCAGCAGTCCGCCGCCGACTAGTCCCACAGATACGCAGTATTTT	CASSPPPTSPTDTQYF	.	16	.	TRBJ2-3	TRBV28
TGTGCCAGCAGCAAAGTGGGAGTTCCGGACACTGAAGCTTTCTTT	CASSKVGVPDTEAFF	.	15	.	TRBJ1-1	TRBV21-1
TGTGCCACCAGCCTAGCGGGGGGGACTTACGAGACCCAGTACTTC	CATSLAGGTYETQYF	.	15	TRBD2	TRBJ2-5	TRBV15
TGTGCCAGCTCCAGACAAACAGGCACTGAAGCTTTCTTT	CASSRQTGTEAFF	.	13	.	TRBJ1-1	TRBV28
TGTGCCAGCAGTTCTCAGGGCGGCGTGGAGACCCAGTACTTC	CASSSQGGVETQYF	once	14	.	TRBJ2-5	TRBV27
TGCGCCAGCAGCCAAGTTCGGAGGGATAATTCACCCCTCCACTTT	CASSQVRRDNSPLHF	.	15	.	TRBJ1-6	TRBV4-3
TGTGCCAGTAGCCCATGGACAGGGTTAGAACAGCCCCAGCATTTT	CASSPWTGLEQPQHF	.	15	TRBD1	TRBJ1-5	TRBV19
TGTGCCAGCAGTTTATCGGGCTCGAACTACGAGCAGTACTTC	CASSLSGSNYEQYF	.	14	.	TRBJ2-7	TRBV27
TGTGCCAGCAGCTCTACAGGGGTCGGGTCACCCCTCCACTTT	CASSSTGVGSPLHF	.	14	TRBD1	TRBJ1-6	TRBV5-6
TGTGCCAGCAGCCCCAGGGGACAGGGGTCCGGTAATGAAAAACTGTTTTTT	CASSPRGQGSGNEKLFF	.	17	TRBD1	TRBJ1-4	TRBV7-9
TGTGCCAGCAGCTTGGGGCACGGCAATGAGCAGTTCTTC	CASSLGHGNEQFF	.	13	.	TRBJ2-1	TRBV7-2
TGTGCCAGCAGCCGTCCGACAGGGCACCTCGGCGAGCAGTACTTC	CASSRPTGHLGEQYF	many	15	TRBD1	TRBJ2-7	TRBV7-2
TGTGCCAGCAGCTTAGAAGGGGCTGGGGATACGCAGTATTTT	CASSLEGAGDTQYF	.	14	.	TRBJ2-3	TRBV11-2
TGTGCCAGCAGCTTGAACAGGGGTGGCGGAAACACCATATATTTT	CASSLNRGGGNTIYF	.	15	TRBD1	TRBJ1-3	TRBV9
TGCAGCGTTGAATTGGAGACAGCCTATGGCTACACCTTC	CSVELETAYGYTF	.	13	.	TRBJ1-2	TRBV29-1
TGTGCCAGCAGTATCCGTCGACTAGCGAAACTAAGAGACGCGAACACCGGGGAGCTGTTTTTT	CASSIRRLAKLRDANTGELFF	once	21	TRBD2	TRBJ2-2	TRBV28
TGTGCCAGCAGCTTGGGCGCCGGGAGGGCTGGTGGGGCCAACGTCCTGACTTTC	CASSLGAGRAGGANVLTF	.	18	TRBD2	TRBJ2-6	TRBV5-4
TGCAGTGCCGGAGGGGAAGAGACCCAGTACTTC	CSAGGEETQYF	.	11	.	TRBJ2-5	TRBV20-1